This is a list of T cell receptor beta chains from one sample in a study of OX40 agonist ivuxolimab in advanced cancers. Using immunoSEQ multiplex PCR, the repertoire was profiled, and TCRdb retains in-frame clones only, with some absent. The table records roughly 66,000 clones, approximately 90% of them present only once. This specimen consisted of CD4+ or CD8+ T cells sorted from blood, obtained in a trial of the OX40 agonist ivuxolimab. The source is an adult with an advanced solid tumor such as melanoma, head and neck, liver or kidney cancer. Both conserved end residues are part of each CDR3. The D gene is left open where the match is weak. The size field is filled for only some rows; it gives once, few, many or a size class.

clone_size	v_call	d_call	j_call	cdr3_aa	cdr3_nt
.	TRBV11-1	.	TRBJ2-2	CASSFAGATSSGELFF	TGTGCCAGCAGCTTTGCGGGGGCAACTTCGTCCGGGGAGCTGTTTTTT
.	TRBV27	TRBD2	TRBJ2-2	CASSRGLAVNTGELFF	TGTGCCAGCAGCCGGGGACTAGCGGTGAACACCGGGGAGCTGTTTTTT
.	TRBV19	.	TRBJ1-4	CASSSPGQATNEKLFF	TGTGCCAGTAGTAGCCCGGGACAAGCAACTAATGAAAAACTGTTTTTT
.	TRBV12-2	.	TRBJ1-6	CASRLALQGADNSPLHF	TGTGCAAGTCGCTTAGCCCTTCAGGGGGCGGATAATTCACCCCTCCACTTT
.	TRBV7-2	.	TRBJ1-4	CASSPPGYEKLFF	TGTGCCAGCAGCCCCCCTGGGTATGAAAAACTGTTTTTT
.	TRBV11-3	TRBD1	TRBJ2-3	CASSNFARTGIDTQYF	TGTGCCAGCAGCAACTTCGCCCGGACAGGGATAGATACGCAGTATTTT
.	TRBV29-1	TRBD1	TRBJ2-7	CSAVTGVEQYF	TGCAGCGCCGTGACAGGGGTCGAGCAGTACTTC
once	TRBV5-8	TRBD2	TRBJ2-2	CASSLAGLAGDELFF	TGTGCCAGCAGCTTGGCCGGACTAGCGGGGGATGAACTGTTTTTC
.	TRBV2	.	TRBJ1-3	CASSDGNTIYF	TGTGCCAGCAGTGATGGAAACACCATATATTTT
.	TRBV7-2	.	TRBJ2-4	CASSPPTPGPRNIQYF	TGTGCCAGCAGCCCGCCCACCCCCGGTCCTAGGAACATTCAGTACTTC
.	TRBV10-3	.	TRBJ1-1	CAISESVRGGWAFF	TGTGCCATCAGTGAGTCGGTGAGGGGAGGTTGGGCTTTCTTT
few	TRBV30	TRBD1	TRBJ1-4	CAWSYRGEKLFF	TGTGCCTGGAGTTACAGGGGAGAAAAACTGTTTTTT
.	TRBV6-5	TRBD2	TRBJ2-7	CASMRRGGRKNEQYF	TGTGCCAGCATGCGACGTGGCGGGAGAAAAAACGAGCAGTACTTC
.	TRBV9	TRBD2	TRBJ2-3	CASSVGGSGRADTQYF	TGTGCCAGCAGCGTAGGTGGTAGCGGGAGGGCAGATACGCAGTATTTT
.	TRBV4-3	.	TRBJ2-6	CASSQDWVSGANVLTF	TGCGCCAGCAGCCAAGATTGGGTGTCTGGGGCCAACGTCCTGACTTTC
few	TRBV6-5	.	TRBJ1-6	CASTLTAYRSPLHF	TGTGCCAGCACACTGACCGCATATCGGTCACCCCTCCACTTT
.	TRBV5-5	.	TRBJ1-6	CASSDLSSYNSPLHF	TGTGCCAGCAGTGACCTCAGCTCCTATAATTCACCCCTCCACTTT
.	TRBV5-1	TRBD1	TRBJ2-3	CASGRQGATDTQYF	TGCGCCAGCGGGAGACAGGGGGCCACAGATACGCAGTATTTT
.	TRBV11-1	.	TRBJ2-5	CASTLGGLETQYF	TGTGCCAGCACCCTAGGTGGGCTAGAGACCCAGTACTTC
.	TRBV5-6	.	TRBJ1-1	CASSLEPLRYTEAFF	TGTGCCAGCAGCTTGGAACCTCTGAGGTACACTGAAGCTTTCTTT
.	TRBV7-2	TRBD2	TRBJ2-2	CASRLGGRGTTGELFF	TGTGCCAGCAGGCTAGGCGGGAGGGGAACCACCGGGGAGCTGTTTTTT
.	TRBV5-5	TRBD1	TRBJ1-5	CASSLYTGVYQPQHF	TGTGCCAGCAGCCTTTACACAGGGGTGTACCAGCCCCAGCATTTT
.	TRBV28	.	TRBJ2-2	CATPRTPNTGELFF	TGTGCCACCCCCAGGACTCCAAACACCGGGGAGCTGTTTTTT
once	TRBV5-1	.	TRBJ2-3	CASSLFRGTRTDTQYF	TGCGCCAGCAGCTTATTTAGGGGAACCCGCACAGATACGCAGTATTTT
.	TRBV19	TRBD2	TRBJ2-4	CASSIERTRLNIQYF	TGTGCCAGTAGTATAGAACGGACTAGATTGAACATTCAGTACTTC
few	TRBV7-9	.	TRBJ1-1	CASSTGLNTEAFF	TGTGCCAGCAGCACCGGACTGAACACTGAAGCTTTCTTT
.	TRBV28	.	TRBJ1-5	CASSTSFSVAQHF	TGTGCCAGCAGTACCAGCTTCTCGGTAGCCCAGCATTTT
.	TRBV18	TRBD1	TRBJ1-5	CASSRDRGDQAQHF	TGTGCCAGCTCAAGGGACAGGGGAGACCAAGCCCAGCATTTT
.	TRBV7-8	TRBD2	TRBJ2-4	CASSLAVGTSKNIQYF	TGTGCCAGCAGCTTAGCCGTGGGGACTAGTAAAAACATTCAGTACTTC
.	TRBV19	.	TRBJ2-7	CASSVSGELGYEQYF	TGTGCCAGTAGTGTATCAGGGGAACTTGGTTACGAGCAGTACTTC
.	TRBV2	.	TRBJ2-3	CASSWGSTDTQYF	TGTGCCAGCTCTTGGGGGAGCACAGATACGCAGTATTTT
.	TRBV7-3	TRBD2	TRBJ2-7	CASSYGTSGYEQYF	TGTGCCAGCAGCTACGGGACTAGCGGCTACGAGCAGTACTTC
.	TRBV12-5	.	TRBJ1-1	CASGLVLGTGNTEAFF	TGTGCTAGTGGTTTGGTACTAGGGACGGGGAACACTGAAGCTTTCTTT
.	TRBV6-5	.	TRBJ2-7	CASSLGYEQYF	TGTGCCAGCAGTTTGGGATACGAGCAGTACTTC
.	TRBV27	.	TRBJ1-6	CASSPRANLNSPLHF	TGTGCCAGCAGCCCCAGGGCTAACCTTAATTCACCCCTCCACTTT
.	TRBV4-3	TRBD1	TRBJ1-4	CASSQWGQGRATNEKLFF	TGCGCCAGCAGCCAATGGGGACAGGGCCGCGCAACTAATGAAAAACTGTTTTTT
.	TRBV7-9	.	TRBJ1-5	CASSISWEPQHF	TGTGCCAGCAGTATCTCCTGGGAGCCCCAGCATTTT
.	TRBV19	.	TRBJ1-5	CASSGSGTLGNQPQHF	TGTGCCAGTAGTGGTTCCGGGACACTTGGCAATCAGCCCCAGCATTTT
.	TRBV5-8	.	TRBJ1-2	CASSVDPGGYGYTF	TGTGCCAGCAGCGTGGACCCGGGCGGCTATGGCTACACCTTC
.	TRBV7-2	.	TRBJ2-3	CASSLVHSTDTQYF	TGTGCCAGCAGCTTAGTTCACAGCACAGATACGCAGTATTTT
.	TRBV7-3	TRBD1	TRBJ2-2	CASSFSNRGPTGELFF	TGTGCCAGCAGCTTTAGCAACAGGGGACCCACCGGGGAGCTGTTTTTT
once	TRBV7-9	.	TRBJ2-1	CASSRYSRAPDNEQFF	TGTGCCAGCAGCAGATATTCCAGGGCTCCGGACAATGAGCAGTTCTTC
.	TRBV27	.	TRBJ1-6	CASSLRFGGNNSPLHF	TGTGCCAGCAGTTTAAGGTTTGGGGGAAATAATTCACCCCTCCACTTT
.	TRBV9	TRBD1	TRBJ1-2	CASSVDGTGNRYGYTF	TGTGCCAGCAGCGTAGATGGGACAGGGAATCGGTATGGCTACACCTTC
.	TRBV15	.	TRBJ2-7	CATSSHLSGFDEQYF	TGTGCCACCAGCAGCCACCTTTCGGGGTTTGACGAGCAGTACTTC
.	TRBV7-2	TRBD1	TRBJ2-7	CASSLALGQGSQQYF	TGTGCCAGCAGCTTAGCGCTCGGACAGGGAAGCCAGCAGTACTTC
.	TRBV7-3	.	TRBJ2-3	CASSSLGGDTQYF	TGTGCCAGCAGCTCCCTTGGTGGAGATACGCAGTATTTT
.	TRBV13	.	TRBJ1-5	CASSRQNQPQHF	TGTGCCAGCAGCCGTCAAAATCAGCCCCAGCATTTT
once	TRBV5-6	TRBD2	TRBJ2-1	CASSLRPAGRGNEQFF	TGTGCCAGCAGCTTGAGACCAGCGGGGAGGGGAAATGAGCAGTTCTTC